This TCR beta chain was documented in a study of blood T cell repertoires in COVID-19. In the study overall: T cells, B-cell-depleted T cells, or PBMCs supplied cDNA or gDNA.

CDR3 length: 15 amino acids. Trimming shortened V by 3 bases and J by 2 bases, and 10 bases separated the two germline ends. Germline CDR1 and CDR2: ENHRY and SYGVKD. Per the study methods: The authors estimated nucleated cell counts from reference gene primer amplification. Profiled with immunoSEQ multiplex PCR; TCRdb holds only in-frame clones, not every one. The V and J calls and clone size were taken over from that table, and D and trimming were inferred from the DNA. The sample includes some 100,000 clones, around 89% of them seen just once. This TCR came from a human donor with acute or convalescent COVID-19. The donor label of this sample is uncertain. Sequenced sample: peripheral blood. The chain combines TRBV10-3 with TRBJ2-2, with D tentatively TRBD2 (6 bases). CDR3 in DNA: TGTGCCATCAGTGACACGCGGGGAAACACCGGGGAGCTGTTTTTT. Translation gives CAISDTRGNTGELFF.